This record looks at one T cell receptor (beta chain) sequence and its context. Given a much more abundant clone one base away, this may be a read error. The length of the CDR3 is 14 residues. Germline-derived CDR1 and CDR2 are MNHNS and SASEGT. The data belong to a study of kidney transplant recipient with SARS-CoV-2 infection. One entry per CDR3 protein, called by TCRdb with MiXCR from the reads. The sample contains about 240,000 distinct CDR3 sequences, 25% to 30% of which appear only once. The TCR was taken from a male patient aged 25-45 years who had COVID-19 and was a kidney transplant recipient. Some T cells may be the graft donor's. The genes are TRBV6-1 and TRBJ1-5; 7 bases agree with TRBD1. Sequencing used a blood sample, obtained at baseline and on roughly day 110 from a kidney transplant recipient. The CDR3 DNA sequence: TGTGCCAGCGGTGAAGGAACAGGGGCGCAGCCCCAGCATTTT. Translating it yields CASGEGTGAQPQHF.